Presented here are 18 T cell receptor beta chains from one specimen sequenced in a study of graft-versus-host responses after intestinal transplantation. These receptors' antigens are unknown. Some clones are missing from TCRdb's copy, which holds only in-frame ones; the method was immunoSEQ multiplex PCR. The repertoire holds about 88,000 clones, with roughly 90% as singletons. Sequenced here: unstimulated CD4+ T cells sorted from spleen or lymph node cells, sampled before intestinal transplant. The source of these receptors is a human donor who received an intestinal transplant.

The rearrangement joins TRBV11-2 to TRBJ2-7, with D perhaps TRBD1 (5 bases). V was shortened by 3 bases and J by 0 bases, with 9 bases between the two germline ends. This CDR3 region has 14 residues. The germline CDR1 and CDR2 sequences are SGHAT and FQNNGV. This CDR3 is CASSFRGGSYEQYF. The CDR3 region has the DNA TGTGCCAGCAGCTTTAGGGGTGGCTCCTACGAGCAGTACTTC.

The chain links TRBV11-2 to TRBJ2-7; 7 bases are a match to TRBD1. Unmatched junction bases numbered 7, after V lost 3 bases and J lost 2 bases. Germline V lookup: CDR1 SGHAT, CDR2 FQNNGV. The CDR3 is 15 residues long. CDR3 sequence: CASSFAPDRTYEQYF. CDR3 DNA sequence: TGTGCCAGCAGCTTCGCCCCGGACAGGACCTACGAGCAGTACTTC.

The chain has TRBV4-1 and TRBJ2-2; D is undetermined. Trimming took 1 base from V and 4 from J, leaving 10 bases between them. The germline V gene encodes CDR1 MGHRA and CDR2 YSYEKL. This CDR3 comprises 15 residues. The CDR3 DNA reads as TGCGCCAGCAGCCAAGGGGCCACTGTCACCGGGGAGCTGTTTTTT. It translates to CASSQGATVTGELFF.

This clone occurred once. V gene TRBV7-3 combines with J gene TRBJ1-6, with unresolved D. The CDR3 contains 13 residues. V shed 0 bases and J shed 8 bases, with 5 bases lying between them. CDR1 SGHTA and CDR2 FQGTGA come from the germline V gene. The CDR3 DNA reads TGTGCCAGCAGCTTAACTATCGATTCACCCCTCCACTTT. It is translated as CASSLTIDSPLHF.

The DNA of the CDR3 is TGTGCCAGCAGGGAGCCGGGGATCACTGAAGCTTTCTTT. As protein: CASREPGITEAFF. The chain is built from TRBV25-1 and TRBJ1-1; D is ambiguous. V was shortened by 6 bases and J by 4 bases, with 12 bases between the two germline ends. Germline CDR1 MGHDK, CDR2 SYGVNS. The CDR3 runs to 13 residues.

The chain uses TRBV18 and TRBJ2-1; D call uncertain. Looked up from germline, CDR1 is KGHSH and CDR2 is LQKENI. The CDR3 sequence is 15 residues long. The V and J ends lost 3 bases and 0 bases respectively, with 9 bases between them. Here the CDR3 DNA reads TGTGCCAGCTCACCGACACCGAGCTCCTACAATGAGCAGTTCTTC. Translation: CASSPTPSSYNEQFF.

This rearrangement joins TRBV13 to TRBJ2-1; TRBD2 matches at 7 bases. After removal of 8 bases from V and 3 bases from J, the junction contained 4 bases not matched to a gene. The germline V gene has CDR1 PRHDT and CDR2 FYEKMQ (reference sequence). This CDR3 has 13 amino acids. DNA of the CDR3: TGTGCCAGCGGACGGGACTACTACAATGAGCAGTTCTTC. As protein: CASGRDYYNEQFF.

The chain employs TRBV19 and TRBJ2-7, with TRBD2 matching over 8 bases. V shed 3 bases and J 7 bases; nucleotides not matched to a gene: 8. CDR1 and CDR2 from the germline V gene are LNHDA and SQIVND (reference sequence). This CDR3 is 14 amino acids long. The chain's CDR3 is CASSIRGPGGEQYF. CDR3 DNA: TGTGCCAGTAGTATCCGCGGCCCGGGGGGGGAGCAGTACTTC.

This rearrangement joins TRBV6-1 to TRBJ2-5; D may be TRBD2 (6 bases). The DNA matches TRBJ2-7 better at its end, which makes the J call doubtful. Germline V gene lookup returns CDR1 MNHNS and CDR2 SASEGT. CDR3 size: 15 residues. The CDR3: CASSAKRLAGNEQYF. DNA for the CDR3: TGTGCCAGCAGTGCGAAGCGGTTGGCGGGGAACGAGCAGTACTTC.

V usage is TRBV5-8 and J usage is TRBJ1-5; the D gene is possibly TRBD1 (5 bases). The CDR3 is made up of 14 amino acids. V was shortened by 5 bases and J by 2 bases, with 11 bases between the two germline ends. The germline V gene has CDR1 SGHTS and CDR2 YDEGEE. CDR3 residues: CASRRRGGNQPQHF. The CDR3 region has the DNA TGTGCCAGCAGGAGGAGGGGCGGCAATCAGCCCCAGCATTTT.

The chain joins TRBV7-8 to TRBJ2-7, with a possible D match to TRBD1 (6 bases). This CDR3 comprises 14 residues. V was cut by 3 bases and J by 2 bases, with 11 bases left in between. The V gene's germline CDR1 is SGHVS and CDR2 FQNEAQ. In DNA, the CDR3 is TGTGCCAGCAGCTTGGGGACAACCACCTACGAGCAGTACTTC. Its protein product is CASSLGTTTYEQYF.

This clone has just one count. The chain links TRBV15 to TRBJ1-1, with D tentatively TRBD1 (5 bases). CDR1 and CDR2 from the germline V gene are LNHNV and YYDKDF (reference sequence). The V end lost 0 bases, the J end lost 2 bases, and 13 bases lay between the germline ends. The CDR3 length is 16 residues. This chain's CDR3 is CATSRDGARSNTEAFF. The CDR3 DNA is TGTGCCACCAGCAGAGATGGGGCCAGGAGCAACACTGAAGCTTTCTTT.

V is TRBV7-9 and J is TRBJ1-1; D unresolved. Germline CDR1 SEHNR, CDR2 FQNEAQ (reference sequence). With 7 bases removed from V and 11 bases from J, the gap between germline ends came to 20 bases. CDR3 size: 13 residues. CDR3 nucleotide sequence: TGTGCCAGCACCAGTGGGCTCCCCGGATCGGCTTTCTTT. It specifies CASTSGLPGSAFF.

V gene TRBV10-3 combines with J gene TRBJ2-1; 12 bases line up with TRBD2. The V gene end was trimmed by 2 bases and the J gene end by 5 bases; junction bases not matched to a gene: 1. The CDR3 runs 15 residues. Per the germline V gene, CDR1 is ENHRY and CDR2 is SYGVKD. The CDR3 loop reads CAISEGLAGNNEQFF. Here the CDR3 DNA reads TGTGCCATCAGTGAGGGACTAGCGGGGAACAATGAGCAGTTCTTC.

Only one count was recorded for this clone. The chain combines TRBV2 with TRBJ2-5, with D unclear. Trimming shortened V by 6 bases and J by 0 bases, and 11 bases separated the two germline ends. CDR1 is SNHLY, CDR2 FYNNEI, per germline. The CDR3 loop spans 14 amino acids. The DNA for the CDR3 is TGTGCCAGCAGGGTGGGCCCGTACCAAGAGACCCAGTACTTC. Residues: CASRVGPYQETQYF.

V is TRBV7-9 and J is TRBJ2-7; D is unresolved. V was clipped by 5 bases and J by 3 bases, with 5 bases between them. The CDR3 extends over 11 amino acids. Germline V gives CDR1 SEHNR, CDR2 FQNEAQ (reference sequence). The CDR3 spells CASSRDYEQYF. CDR3 in DNA: TGTGCCAGCAGCCGAGACTACGAGCAGTACTTC.

This chain links TRBV18 with TRBJ1-1; D unresolved. CDR1 and CDR2 (germline): KGHSH, LQKENI. Trimming cost V 3 bases and J 3 bases, with 11 bases left between them. The CDR3 extends over 14 amino acids. Here the CDR3 reads CASSPDPRDTEAFF. The CDR3 region has the DNA TGTGCCAGCTCACCCGACCCTCGGGACACTGAAGCTTTCTTT.

The chain recombines TRBV9 with TRBJ1-2, with D possibly being TRBD1 (6 bases). The ends were cut back, 3 bases at V and 10 bases at J, with 16 bases in the middle. CDR3 size: 13 residues. Germline CDR1 is SGDLS and CDR2 is YYNGEE. CDR3 protein: CASSAQGLGDYTF. CDR3 nucleotide sequence: TGTGCCAGCAGCGCTCAGGGGCTAGGGGACTACACCTTC.